Described below is a single T cell receptor (beta chain) sequence and its context. In this sample, this clone turned up a few times. It lacks a known antigen. Per-nucleotide qualities are absent, and no much larger clonotype sits a single base away. Additional DNA sequences in this sample encode the identical CDR3. The data belong to a study of T cell changes during pregnancy in multiple sclerosis (dated by TCRdb to the late 2010s). At the level of the whole study: The study examined how the T cell repertoire changed over the course of pregnancy in women with multiple sclerosis.

Library preparation was by the immunoSEQ multiplex PCR assay. TCRdb carries this immuneACCESS record with in-frame sequences only. Its versions omit some clonotypes, under half of them owing to an unresolved V gene in the studies checked, with the rest unexplained. The sample table contains approximately 21,000 clones; only one count was recorded for about 85% of them. The top ten clones comprise around a sixth of the sample. From the germline V gene, CDR1 is SGDLS and CDR2 is YYNGEE. There are 14 amino acids in the CDR3, from cysteine to phenylalanine inclusive. Only the CDR3 portion is preserved as DNA: 42 bases, with reading frame beginning at the first base. V is clipped by 3 bases and J by 1 base, and the sequence between their germline boundaries is 8 bases long.

The chain links TRBV9 with TRBJ1-3; there is no confident call for the D gene. The sample was CD8+ T cells from peripheral blood mononuclear cells, taken in the first trimester of pregnancy. This receptor was taken from a female donor in good health, enrolled as a control in a pregnancy study. Read as DNA, the sequence is TGTGCCAGCAGCGGAGGCGGGTCTGGAAACACCATATATTTT. Its protein product is CASSGGGSGNTIYF.